This TCR beta chain was found in a study of control samples from healthy donors and cancer patients. The sample holds one count of this clone. Only in-frame clones appear in the TCRdb table, and some are missing; sequencing was by immunoSEQ multiplex PCR. In the table there are about 140,000 clones, 88% of which are singletons. Trimming removed 4 bases at V and 5 bases at J, with 12 bases between. CDR3 length: 14 residues. CDR1 and CDR2 from the germline V gene are MNHEY and SVGAGI. The receptor's source is a man between 18 and 29 years old in good health. Sequencing input: blood. The chain uses TRBV6-5 and TRBJ1-5; no reliable D call. In nucleotides, the CDR3 is TGTGCCAGCAGTTCAAGGAGGGTTTATCAGCCCCAGCATTTT. The encoded protein is CASSSRRVYQPQHF.